This T cell receptor beta chain originates from a study of blood T cell repertoires in COVID-19. Overall study: The United States, Italy and Spain were the sources of the acute and convalescent COVID-19 samples. PBMCs, B-cell-depleted T cells, or T cells provided the cDNA or gDNA that made up the material.

This clone has more than one count but fewer than ten. Other nucleotide sequences from this sample produce the same CDR3. The CDR3 loop spans 14 amino acids. J lost 8 bases, V lost 4 bases, and 8 bases had no gene match. Germline CDR1 is SQVTM and CDR2 is ANQGSEA. As handled by the study authors: For nucleated cells, counts were estimated from reference gene primer amplification. Clones were read by immunoSEQ multiplex PCR, and TCRdb kept only the in-frame ones, dropping some. V, J and clone size are taken as reported in that table, and D and trimming were inferred from the DNA itself. The sample holds about 110,000 clones; around 76% are singletons and the top ten take 3.8%.

The clonotype comes from an elderly woman with acute or convalescent COVID-19. Material: peripheral blood. V is TRBV29-1 and J is TRBJ1-4; TRBD1 matches 9 bases. The CDR3 sequence: CSVGSGTGREKLFF. The CDR3 nucleotides read TGCAGCGTTGGATCCGGGACAGGGAGGGAAAAACTGTTTTTT.